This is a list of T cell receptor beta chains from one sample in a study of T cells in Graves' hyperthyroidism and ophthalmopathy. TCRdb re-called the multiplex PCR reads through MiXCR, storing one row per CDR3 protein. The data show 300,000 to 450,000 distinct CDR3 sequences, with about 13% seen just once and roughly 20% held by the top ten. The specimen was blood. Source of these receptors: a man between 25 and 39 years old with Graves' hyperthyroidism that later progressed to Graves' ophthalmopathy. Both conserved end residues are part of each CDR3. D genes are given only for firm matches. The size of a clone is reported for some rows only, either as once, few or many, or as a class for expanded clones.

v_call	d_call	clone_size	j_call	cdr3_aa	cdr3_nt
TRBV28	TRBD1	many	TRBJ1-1	CASSLGAGGNTEAFF	TGTGCCAGCAGTTTGGGGGCAGGGGGGAACACTGAAGCTTTCTTT
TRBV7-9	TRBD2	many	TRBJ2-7	CASSLPERGPLYEQYF	TGTGCCAGCAGCTTACCCGAGCGGGGGCCCCTGTACGAGCAGTACTTC
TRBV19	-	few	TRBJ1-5	CASDLQENNQPQHF	TGTGCCAGCGACCTCCAGGAAAACAATCAGCCCCAGCATTTT
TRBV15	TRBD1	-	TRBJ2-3	CATSRPFGTGGPDTQYF	TGTGCCACCAGCAGACCTTTTGGGACAGGGGGGCCAGATACGCAGTATTTT
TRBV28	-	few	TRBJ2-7	CASSFGRPSEQYF	TGTGCCAGCAGTTTCGGGCGCCCTAGCGAGCAGTACTTC
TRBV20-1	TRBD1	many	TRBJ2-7	CSARDPDRGNEQYF	TGCAGTGCTAGAGATCCCGACAGGGGTAACGAGCAGTACTTC
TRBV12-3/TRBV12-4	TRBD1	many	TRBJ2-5	CASSPQPQGVASQYF	TGTGCCAGCAGTCCTCAGCCCCAGGGGGTTGCGTCCCAGTACTTC
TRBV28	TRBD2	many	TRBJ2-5	CASSSLAGAQETQYF	TGTGCCAGCAGTTCACTAGCGGGGGCTCAAGAGACCCAGTACTTC
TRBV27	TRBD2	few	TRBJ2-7	CASRTGGIDEQYF	TGTGCCAGCAGGACGGGGGGGATAGACGAGCAGTACTTC
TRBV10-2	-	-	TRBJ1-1	CASSEGGGANTEAFF	TGCGCCAGCAGTGAAGGGGGAGGGGCGAACACTGAAGCTTTCTTT
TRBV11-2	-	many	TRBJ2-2	CASSPENTGELFF	TGTGCCAGCAGCCCGGAGAACACCGGGGAGCTGTTTTTT
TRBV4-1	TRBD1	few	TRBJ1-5	CASSQVDRGPTPQHF	TGCGCCAGCAGCCAAGTCGACAGGGGTCCTACGCCCCAGCATTTT
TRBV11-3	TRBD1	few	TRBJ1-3	CASSLDHSGTASGNTIYF	TGTGCCAGCAGCCTAGATCACAGCGGGACAGCCTCTGGAAACACCATATATTTT
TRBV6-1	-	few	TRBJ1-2	CASSPTSGDGYTF	TGTGCCAGCAGTCCAACCTCAGGGGATGGCTACACCTTC
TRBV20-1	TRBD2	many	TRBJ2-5	CSARTTSGGARLEETQYF	TGCAGTGCTAGAACGACTAGCGGGGGGGCCCGGTTGGAAGAGACCCAGTACTTC
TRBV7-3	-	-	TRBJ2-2	CATSSSPGAGTGELFF	TGTGCCACCAGCTCCTCCCCTGGGGCGGGCACCGGGGAGCTGTTTTTT
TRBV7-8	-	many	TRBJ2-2	CASSRPGAGGELFF	TGTGCCAGCAGCAGACCAGGGGCGGGCGGGGAGCTGTTTTTT